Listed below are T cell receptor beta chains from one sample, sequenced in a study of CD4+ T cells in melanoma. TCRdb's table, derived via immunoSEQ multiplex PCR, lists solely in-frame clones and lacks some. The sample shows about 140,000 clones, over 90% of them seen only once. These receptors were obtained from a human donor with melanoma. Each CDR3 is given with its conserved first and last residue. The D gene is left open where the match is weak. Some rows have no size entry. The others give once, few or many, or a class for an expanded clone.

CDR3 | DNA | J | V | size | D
CASKLDVANTGELFF | TGCGCCAGCAAGTTGGACGTCGCGAACACCGGGGAGCTGTTTTTT | TRBJ2-2 | TRBV5-1 | . | .
CASSGDRGRTYEQYF | TGTGCCAGCAGTGGCGACAGGGGAAGGACCTACGAGCAGTACTTC | TRBJ2-7 | TRBV2 | . | TRBD1
CASSPGTPRGQPQHF | TGTGCCAGCAGCCCGGGGACACCGAGAGGACAGCCCCAGCATTTT | TRBJ1-5 | TRBV5-8 | . | .
CASSPGTSGVGELFF | TGTGCCAGCAGCCCTGGGACTAGCGGGGTCGGGGAGCTGTTTTTT | TRBJ2-2 | TRBV11-3 | . | TRBD2
CASRLRGVVVVTEAFF | TGTGCCAGCAGGCTCAGGGGAGTCGTGGTCGTCACTGAAGCTTTCTTT | TRBJ1-1 | TRBV27 | . | .
CASSLSPLASYEQYF | TGCGCCAGCAGCTTGTCTCCCCTTGCCTCCTACGAGCAGTACTTC | TRBJ2-7 | TRBV5-1 | . | .
CASSWNGQERYGYTF | TGCGCCAGCAGCTGGAATGGACAGGAACGCTATGGCTACACCTTC | TRBJ1-2 | TRBV5-1 | . | TRBD1
CASSQGRAAEAFF | TGCGCCAGCAGCCAAGGGAGGGCCGCTGAAGCTTTCTTT | TRBJ1-1 | TRBV4-1 | . | .
CASSWDRGRSYEQYF | TGTGCCAGCAGCTGGGACAGGGGGCGATCCTACGAGCAGTACTTC | TRBJ2-7 | TRBV7-2 | . | TRBD1
CASSPDLARTEAFF | TGCGCCAGCAGCCCCGACCTAGCGCGCACTGAAGCTTTCTTT | TRBJ1-1 | TRBV5-1 | . | .
CSANKAGVGGEAGETQYF | TGCAGCGCTAACAAGGCAGGGGTAGGTGGGGAGGCAGGAGAGACCCAGTACTTC | TRBJ2-5 | TRBV29-1 | . | .
CASSPGPGANTEAFF | TGTGCCAGCAGCCCGGGACCGGGGGCGAACACTGAAGCTTTCTTT | TRBJ1-1 | TRBV5-4 | . | .
CASSLGQGAPTGELFF | TGCGCCAGCAGCTTGGGACAGGGGGCGCCCACCGGGGAGCTGTTTTTT | TRBJ2-2 | TRBV5-1 | . | TRBD1
CASSQTGSNEKLFF | TGTGCCAGCAGTCAGACGGGGTCTAATGAAAAACTGTTTTTT | TRBJ1-4 | TRBV6-1 | . | .
CASSLSPGDGYTF | TGTGCCAGCAGCTTATCCCCGGGGGATGGCTACACCTTC | TRBJ1-2 | TRBV7-3 | . | .
CASKVTGGGYGYTF | TGCGCCAGCAAGGTGACAGGGGGCGGCTATGGCTACACCTTC | TRBJ1-2 | TRBV5-1 | . | TRBD1
CASGWDFSGYEQYF | TGCGCCAGCGGGTGGGATTTCAGTGGGTACGAGCAGTACTTC | TRBJ2-7 | TRBV5-1 | . | .
CASSTGGLVTDTQYF | TGTGCCAGCAGCACGGGGGGACTAGTCACAGATACGCAGTATTTT | TRBJ2-3 | TRBV6-5 | once | TRBD2
CASSLGEPRGWEKLFF | TGTGCCAGCAGCTTAGGGGAGCCAAGGGGTTGGGAAAAACTGTTTTTT | TRBJ1-4 | TRBV7-9 | . | .
CASSLVPSGASRRSTDTQYF | TGCGCCAGCAGCTTGGTGCCTAGCGGGGCGTCTCGCCGTAGCACAGATACGCAGTATTTT | TRBJ2-3 | TRBV5-1 | . | TRBD2
CASSPARGTGYTF | TGTGCCAGCAGCCCGGCGCGGGGAACTGGCTACACCTTC | TRBJ1-2 | TRBV6-1 | . | .
CASGWDRAYGYTF | TGTGCTAGTGGTTGGGACAGGGCTTATGGCTACACCTTC | TRBJ1-2 | TRBV12-5 | . | TRBD1
CASSRRGAGQPQHF | TGTGCCAGCTCGCGCAGGGGAGCAGGGCAGCCCCAGCATTTT | TRBJ1-5 | TRBV18 | . | .
CAWSVPGGTGWGETQYF | TGTGCCTGGAGTGTACCCGGGGGGACAGGGTGGGGAGAGACCCAGTACTTC | TRBJ2-5 | TRBV30 | . | TRBD1
CASSDRGSSYEQYF | TGTGCCAGCTCAGACAGGGGAAGCTCCTACGAGCAGTACTTC | TRBJ2-7 | TRBV18 | . | TRBD1
CASSPYPQGIGSEAFF | TGTGCCAGCAGCCCCTACCCCCAGGGAATTGGAAGTGAAGCTTTCTTT | TRBJ1-1 | TRBV5-4 | . | .
CASSQTTGGNYEQYF | TGTGCCAGCAGCCAAACGACAGGGGGTAACTACGAGCAGTACTTC | TRBJ2-7 | TRBV4-2 | . | TRBD1
CASSEGLLSNQPQHF | TGTGCCAGCAGCGAGGGGCTCCTTAGCAATCAGCCCCAGCATTTT | TRBJ1-5 | TRBV6-1 | . | .
CASSHWTGRSGANVLTF | TGTGCCAGCAGCCATTGGACAGGACGCTCTGGGGCCAACGTCCTGACTTTC | TRBJ2-6 | TRBV5-5 | once | TRBD1
CASSYSVGGGAETQYF | TGTGCCAGCAGTTACTCCGTGGGTGGGGGGGCGGAGACCCAGTACTTC | TRBJ2-5 | TRBV6-5 | . | .
CASRDRGNSPLHF | TGTGCCAGTCGGGACAGGGGTAATTCACCCCTCCACTTT | TRBJ1-6 | TRBV2 | . | TRBD1
CASSLARTGGTDTQYF | TGCGCCAGCAGCTTGGCCCGTACGGGGGGGACAGATACGCAGTATTTT | TRBJ2-3 | TRBV5-1 | . | TRBD2
CASRITGEETQYF | TGTGCCAGCAGAATTACGGGGGAAGAGACCCAGTACTTC | TRBJ2-5 | TRBV6-5 | . | .
CASSRRGTDNSPLHF | TGTGCCAGCAGCCGCCGTGGCACCGATAATTCACCCCTCCACTTT | TRBJ1-6 | TRBV7-9 | once | .
CASSRQNLNQPQHF | TGTGCCAGCAGTCGACAGAACCTCAATCAGCCCCAGCATTTT | TRBJ1-5 | TRBV5-6 | once | .
CASSYEHRGTSPLHF | TGCGCCAGCAGCTATGAACACAGGGGCACTTCACCCCTCCACTTT | TRBJ1-6 | TRBV5-1 | . | TRBD1
CASSLGEVGNQPQHF | TGTGCCAGCAGCTTAGGGGAGGTTGGGAATCAGCCCCAGCATTTT | TRBJ1-5 | TRBV7-9 | . | .
CASSIQRSSYNEQFF | TGTGCCAGCAGCATCCAGCGGAGCTCCTACAATGAGCAGTTCTTC | TRBJ2-1 | TRBV6-5 | . | .
CAWNTGTGGDTQYF | TGTGCCTGGAATACCGGGACAGGGGGAGATACGCAGTATTTT | TRBJ2-3 | TRBV30 | . | TRBD1
CASSPFGGRSDTQYF | TGTGCCAGCAGCCCATTCGGGGGGAGGTCAGATACGCAGTATTTT | TRBJ2-3 | TRBV7-3 | . | TRBD2
CASSPQTGYTEAFF | TGTGCCAGTAGTCCCCAGACAGGGTACACTGAAGCTTTCTTT | TRBJ1-1 | TRBV19 | . | TRBD1
CASSFSGQGWQTQYF | TGCGCCAGCAGCTTCTCTGGACAGGGTTGGCAGACCCAGTACTTC | TRBJ2-5 | TRBV5-1 | . | TRBD1
CASSPDRGSNYGYTF | TGTGCCAGCAGTCCTGACAGGGGATCGAACTATGGCTACACCTTC | TRBJ1-2 | TRBV2 | . | TRBD1
CASSPGLAGSEQYF | TGTGCTAGCAGCCCCGGACTAGCGGGGAGCGAGCAGTACTTC | TRBJ2-7 | TRBV7-7 | . | TRBD2
CASGVVWDMEDYTF | TGTGCCAGTGGAGTCGTTTGGGATATGGAGGACTACACCTTC | TRBJ1-2 | TRBV19 | . | .
CASSLAGSSTEAFF | TGCGCCAGCAGCTTGGCGGGCAGCTCCACTGAAGCTTTCTTT | TRBJ1-1 | TRBV5-1 | . | .
CASSSKTSGGAGEQFF | TGTGCCAGCAGTTCTAAAACTAGCGGGGGGGCCGGTGAGCAGTTCTTC | TRBJ2-1 | TRBV6-5 | few | TRBD2
CASSTGTGGSPLHF | TGTGCCAGCAGCACCGGGACAGGGGGTTCACCCCTCCACTTT | TRBJ1-6 | TRBV5-6 | . | TRBD1
CASSRTGGNTEAFF | TGCGCCAGCAGCCGTACAGGGGGGAACACTGAAGCTTTCTTT | TRBJ1-1 | TRBV4-1 | . | TRBD1
CASSLVGGSGELFF | TGTGCCAGCAGCTTAGTTGGCGGGTCCGGGGAGCTGTTTTTT | TRBJ2-2 | TRBV7-9 | . | .
CASSLLASSYNSPLHF | TGTGCCAGCAGCTTATTAGCTAGCTCCTATAATTCACCCCTCCACTTT | TRBJ1-6 | TRBV7-3 | . | .
CASSWAGGNTEAFF | TGTGCCAGCAGTTGGGCTGGTGGGAACACTGAAGCTTTCTTT | TRBJ1-1 | TRBV6-5 | . | .
CSARQGYTF | TGCAGTGCAAGACAGGGCTACACCTTC | TRBJ1-2 | TRBV20-1 | once | .
CASRRTGGLNYEQYF | TGTGCCAGCCGAAGGACGGGGGGCCTAAACTACGAGCAGTACTTC | TRBJ2-7 | TRBV6-5 | . | .